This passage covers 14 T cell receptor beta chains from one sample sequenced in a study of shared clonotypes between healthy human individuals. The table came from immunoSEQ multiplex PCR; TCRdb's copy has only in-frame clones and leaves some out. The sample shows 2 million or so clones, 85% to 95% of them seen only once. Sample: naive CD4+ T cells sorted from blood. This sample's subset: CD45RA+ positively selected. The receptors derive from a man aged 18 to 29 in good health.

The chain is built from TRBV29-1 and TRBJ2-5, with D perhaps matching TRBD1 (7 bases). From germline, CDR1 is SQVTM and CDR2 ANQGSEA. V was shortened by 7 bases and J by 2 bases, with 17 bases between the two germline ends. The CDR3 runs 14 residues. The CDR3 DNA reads TGCAGCGGCAGGGACTCGACAGGGCAAGAGACCCAGTACTTC. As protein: CSGRDSTGQETQYF. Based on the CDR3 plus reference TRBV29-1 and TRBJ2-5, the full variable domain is SAVISQKPSRDICQRGTSLTIQCQVDSQVTMMFWYRQQPGQSLTLIATANQGSEATYESGFVIDKFPISRPNLTFSTLTVSNMSPEDSSIYLCSGRDSTGQETQYFGPGTRLLVL.

The CDR3 spells CSVTQGGIKNIQYF. The CDR3 DNA is TGCAGCGTTACCCAGGGAGGGATAAAAAACATTCAGTACTTC. The chain recombines TRBV29-1 with TRBJ2-4; 7 positions match TRBD2. Per the germline V gene, CDR1 is SQVTM and CDR2 is ANQGSEA. The CDR3 loop spans 14 amino acids. Trimming removed 5 bases from V and 4 bases from J; junction bases left unmatched: 8. The full variable domain, in which reference TRBV29-1 and TRBJ2-4 provide the parts outside the CDR3, is SAVISQKPSRDICQRGTSLTIQCQVDSQVTMMFWYRQQPGQSLTLIATANQGSEATYESGFVIDKFPISRPNLTFSTLTVSNMSPEDSSIYLCSVTQGGIKNIQYFGAGTRLSVL.

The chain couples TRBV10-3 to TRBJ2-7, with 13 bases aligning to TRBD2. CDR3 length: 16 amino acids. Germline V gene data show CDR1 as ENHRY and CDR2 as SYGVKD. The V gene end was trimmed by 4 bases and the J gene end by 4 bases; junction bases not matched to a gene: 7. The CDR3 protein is CAISGTSGGQFYEQYF. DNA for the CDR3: TGTGCCATCAGTGGGACTAGCGGGGGCCAGTTTTACGAGCAGTACTTC.

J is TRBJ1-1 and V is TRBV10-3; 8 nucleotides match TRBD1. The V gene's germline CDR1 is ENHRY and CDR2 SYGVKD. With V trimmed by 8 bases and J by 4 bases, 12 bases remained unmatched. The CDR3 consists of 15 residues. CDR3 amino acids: CAIGARQGHGTEAFF. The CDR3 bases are TGTGCCATCGGCGCTAGACAGGGGCATGGCACTGAAGCTTTCTTT.

CDR3 nucleotide sequence: TGTGCCAGCAGTTACACACAGGGGGCCGACCTGATTAAACTGTTTTTT. It is translated as CASSYTQGADLIKLFF. J is TRBJ1-4 and V is TRBV6-6; 9 nucleotides agree with TRBD1. Germline loops: CDR1 MNHNY, CDR2 SVGAGI (reference sequence). There are 16 residues in the CDR3. J was trimmed by 11 bases and V by 2 bases; bases with no gene match: 12.

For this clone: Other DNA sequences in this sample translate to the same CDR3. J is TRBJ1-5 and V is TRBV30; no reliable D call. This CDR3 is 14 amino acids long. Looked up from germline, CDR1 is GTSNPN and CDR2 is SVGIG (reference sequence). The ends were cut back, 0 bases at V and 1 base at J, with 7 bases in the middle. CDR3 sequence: CAWSVGGSNQPQHF. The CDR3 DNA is TGTGCCTGGAGTGTAGGTGGCAGCAATCAGCCCCAGCATTTT.

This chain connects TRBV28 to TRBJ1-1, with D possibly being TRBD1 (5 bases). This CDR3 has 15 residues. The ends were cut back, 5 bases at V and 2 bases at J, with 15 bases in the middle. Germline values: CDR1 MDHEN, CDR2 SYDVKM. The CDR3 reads CASSGGGAGNTEAFF. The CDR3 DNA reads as TGTGCCAGCAGTGGGGGTGGGGCGGGAAACACTGAAGCTTTCTTT.

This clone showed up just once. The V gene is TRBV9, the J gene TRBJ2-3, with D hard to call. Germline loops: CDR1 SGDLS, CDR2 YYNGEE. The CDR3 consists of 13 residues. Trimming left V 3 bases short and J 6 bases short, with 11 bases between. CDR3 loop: CASSAVSPDTQYF. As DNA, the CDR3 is TGTGCCAGCAGCGCCGTAAGCCCCGATACGCAGTATTTT.

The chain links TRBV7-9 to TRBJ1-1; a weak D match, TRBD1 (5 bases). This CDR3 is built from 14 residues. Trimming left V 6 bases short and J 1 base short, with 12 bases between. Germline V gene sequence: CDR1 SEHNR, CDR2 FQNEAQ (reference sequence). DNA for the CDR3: TGTGCCAGCAGTTTGGACACCCCGAACACTGAAGCTTTCTTT. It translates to CASSLDTPNTEAFF.

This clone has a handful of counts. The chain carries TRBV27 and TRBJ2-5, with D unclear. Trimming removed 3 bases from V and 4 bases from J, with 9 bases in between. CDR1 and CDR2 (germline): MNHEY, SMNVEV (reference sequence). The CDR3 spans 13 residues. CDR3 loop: CASSLGVGETQYF. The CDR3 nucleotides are TGTGCCAGCAGTTTGGGTGTGGGAGAGACCCAGTACTTC.

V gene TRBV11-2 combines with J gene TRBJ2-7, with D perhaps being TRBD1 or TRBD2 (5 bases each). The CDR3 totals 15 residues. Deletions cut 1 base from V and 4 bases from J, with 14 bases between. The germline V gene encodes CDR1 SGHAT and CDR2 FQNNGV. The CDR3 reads CASSLVPSRVYEQYF. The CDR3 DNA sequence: TGTGCCAGCAGCTTAGTACCTAGCAGGGTTTACGAGCAGTACTTC.

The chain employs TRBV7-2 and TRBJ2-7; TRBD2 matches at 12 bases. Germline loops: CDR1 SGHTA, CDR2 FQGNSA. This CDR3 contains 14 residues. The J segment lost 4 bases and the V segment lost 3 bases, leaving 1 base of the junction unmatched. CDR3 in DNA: TGTGCCAGCAGCTTCACTAGCGGGAGGTACGAGCAGTACTTC. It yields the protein CASSFTSGRYEQYF. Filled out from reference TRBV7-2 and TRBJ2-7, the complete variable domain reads GAGVSQSPSNKVTEKGKDVELRCDPISGHTALYWYRQSLGQGLEFLIYFQGNSAPDKSGLPSDRFSAERTGGSVSTLTIQRTQQEDSAVYLCASSFTSGRYEQYFGPGTRLTVT.

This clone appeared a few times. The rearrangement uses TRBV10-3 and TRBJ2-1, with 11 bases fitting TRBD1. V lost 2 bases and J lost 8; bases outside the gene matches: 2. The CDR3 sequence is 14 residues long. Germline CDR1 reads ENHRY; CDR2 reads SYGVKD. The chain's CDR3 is CAISEGQGADEQFF. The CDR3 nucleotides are TGTGCCATCAGTGAGGGACAGGGGGCGGATGAGCAGTTCTTC.

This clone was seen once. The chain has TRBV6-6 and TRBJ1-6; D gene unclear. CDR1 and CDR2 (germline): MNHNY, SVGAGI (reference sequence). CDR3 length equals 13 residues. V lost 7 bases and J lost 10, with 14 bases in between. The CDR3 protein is CASNRPSGSPLHF. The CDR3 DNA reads TGTGCCAGCAACCGACCCTCGGGGTCACCCCTCCACTTT.